These 9 T cell receptor beta chains were all obtained from the same sample, sequenced in a study of blood T cell repertoires in COVID-19. Profiled with immunoSEQ multiplex PCR; TCRdb holds only in-frame clones, not every one. The sample contains about 130,000 clones, around 83% of which appear only once. The sequenced sample consisted of PBMCs or T cells enriched from blood (not recorded which). The receptors shown here come from a middle-aged man who had recovered from COVID-19.

The rearrangement joins TRBV7-2 to TRBJ1-6; D not resolved. Germline V gives CDR1 SGHTA, CDR2 FQGNSA. Trimming removed 6 bases from V and 0 bases from J, with 15 bases in between. The CDR3 has 17 amino acids. The DNA of the CDR3 is TGTGCCAGCAGAGGTTGGGTCGGGAGCTCCTATAATTCACCCCTCCACTTT. This sequence encodes CASRGWVGSSYNSPLHF.

The V and J genes are TRBV9 and TRBJ2-1, with D tentatively TRBD2 (5 bases). The CDR3 covers 18 residues. V lost 3 bases and J 0 bases, leaving 19 bases between the germline ends. Germline values: CDR1 SGDLS, CDR2 YYNGEE. CDR3 region: CASSDPPLSGSSYNEQFF. The CDR3, as DNA: TGTGCCAGCAGCGACCCCCCTCTATCGGGGAGCTCCTACAATGAGCAGTTCTTC.

V and J are TRBV10-3 and TRBJ1-2; D remains unclear. CDR1 is ENHRY, CDR2 SYGVKD, per germline. CDR3 size: 16 residues. V was shortened by 4 bases and J by 0 bases, with 15 bases between the two germline ends. CDR3 DNA: TGTGCCATCAGTGCGAAGGCGGAGGCCCCTAACTATGGCTACACCTTC. This translates into CAISAKAEAPNYGYTF.

V usage is TRBV11-1 and J usage is TRBJ2-2; the D is unclear. Between the trimmed V and J ends, which lost 7 bases and 2 bases, there was a span of 5 bases. The CDR3 covers 12 residues. Germline V CDR1 and CDR2: SGHAT, FQDESV (reference sequence). The CDR3 sequence: CASTSNTGELFF. CDR3 coding DNA: TGTGCCAGCACCTCCAACACCGGGGAGCTGTTTTTT.

The chain recombines TRBV6-2 or TRBV6-3 with TRBJ1-5, with 7 bases fitting TRBD1. With V trimmed by 4 bases and J by 1 base, 10 bases remained unmatched. Germline CDR1 MNHEY, CDR2 SVGEGT. This CDR3 spans 17 amino acids. The CDR3 spells CASSWAHRGTSNQPQHF. The CDR3 coding sequence is TGTGCCAGCAGTTGGGCCCACAGGGGTACGAGCAATCAGCCCCAGCATTTT.

V is TRBV7-6 and J is TRBJ2-3, with TRBD1 identical over 7 bases. With 0 bases clipped from V and 1 base from J, the junction kept 4 bases outside the gene matches. Germline V gene sequence: CDR1 SGHVS, CDR2 FNYEAQ. The CDR3 spans 16 residues. The CDR3 spells CASSLASGTGTDTQYF. CDR3 in DNA: TGTGCCAGCAGCTTAGCGTCGGGGACAGGCACAGATACGCAGTATTTT.

V is TRBV19 and J is TRBJ1-2; D is unresolved. Trimming cost V 10 bases and J 8 bases, with 20 bases left between them. This CDR3 region has 13 residues. Germline V gives CDR1 LNHDA, CDR2 SQIVND (reference sequence). DNA for the CDR3: TGTGCCACGTCGGTTGAGGGCTTTTCCGGCTACACCTTC. This gives the protein CATSVEGFSGYTF.

V and J are TRBV7-2 and TRBJ2-1, with 11 bases fitting TRBD2. The CDR3 is 16 residues long. Germline assignment: CDR1 SGHTA and CDR2 FQGNSA. The V segment lost 6 bases and the J segment 5 bases; nucleotides outside the gene matches: 9. The CDR3 coding sequence is TGTGCCAGCAGAAATATCCTAGCGGGGGGAAACAATGAGCAGTTCTTC. It is translated as CASRNILAGGNNEQFF.

V gene TRBV6-2 or TRBV6-3 combines with J gene TRBJ1-3; 7 bases line up with TRBD1. The CDR3 contains 16 residues. The junction had 8 bases not matched to a gene; V was cut back by 3 bases and J by 3 bases. Germline lookup yields CDR1 MNHEY and CDR2 SVGEGT. In DNA form, the CDR3 reads TGTGCCAGCAGTTATCCGCCGACAGGGTATGGAAACACCATATATTTT. Translated: CASSYPPTGYGNTIYF.